These T cell receptor beta chains were read from a single sample in a study of T-cell reconstitution after alpha-beta-depleted transplantation in children. TCRdb reprocessed the PCR reads via MiXCR and lists one record per CDR3 protein. Of 200,000 to 250,000 distinct CDR3 sequences listed, about 8.2% are singletons. Sequencing used PBMCs, mostly from graft donor cells, obtained 360 days after TCRalphabeta/CD19-depleted stem cell transplant. The source of these receptors is a male patient between 2 and 15 years old who had a stem cell transplant for acute myeloid leukemia, so the T cells may come from the graft donor. Both conserved end residues are part of each CDR3. D genes are given only for firm matches. A row's size may be missing; if present it is once, few, many or a size class.

TRBV9,TRBJ1-2,-,few,CASSVGDSLYGYTF
TRBV5-1,TRBJ2-1,TRBD2,-,CASSWRLAGLNNEQFF
TRBV7-9,TRBJ2-1,-,-,CVSSLGRAVGINEQFF
TRBV7-9,TRBJ2-3,TRBD2,few,CASSHQRGTSTDTQYF
TRBV20-1,TRBJ1-1,-,-,CSARRGGNEAFF
TRBV12-3/TRBV12-4,TRBJ2-2,TRBD2,-,CASSQTSGRNTGELFF
TRBV4-3,TRBJ2-7,-,many,CASSQEWQAYEQYF
TRBV12-3/TRBV12-4,TRBJ1-1,TRBD1,many,CASRGTGGYEAFF
TRBV3-1,TRBJ2-7,TRBD2,few,CASSLSSGRAGEQYF
TRBV28,TRBJ1-1,-,many,CASRPRVMNTEAFF
TRBV5-1,TRBJ1-2,-,few,CASSGRGQGGLRYTF
TRBV12-3/TRBV12-4,TRBJ2-7,-,many,CASSLRLEQYF
TRBV6-5,TRBJ2-6,-,few,CASSYSGSSGANVLTF
TRBV25-1,TRBJ2-3,TRBD2,-,CASCKAGRLADTQYF
TRBV12-3/TRBV12-4,TRBJ1-3,TRBD1,few,CASSEQTGVVGNTIYF
TRBV20-1,TRBJ2-2,TRBD2,few,CSASFRGTSGDAGELFF
TRBV5-1,TRBJ1-1,TRBD1,few,CASSLAQGARTTEAFF
TRBV10-3,TRBJ1-1,-,few,CAISEREFETEAFF
TRBV12-3/TRBV12-4,TRBJ2-1,TRBD2,many,CASSRLAGDIYNEQFF
TRBV20-1,TRBJ2-1,TRBD2,many,CSAPVGTSEYNEQFF
TRBV4-2,TRBJ2-3,-,many,CASSQGIAGFTDTQYF
TRBV20-1,TRBJ2-1,TRBD2,-,CSAIQGTSGSNEQFF
TRBV20-1,TRBJ2-7,TRBD2,many,CSAARSTSGKYEQYF
TRBV12-3/TRBV12-4,TRBJ1-1,-,-,CASSFYVNTEAFF
TRBV7-2,TRBJ2-3,-,many,CASSLVGGTADTQYF
TRBV3-1,TRBJ2-7,-,-,CASSRLRYGSYEQYF